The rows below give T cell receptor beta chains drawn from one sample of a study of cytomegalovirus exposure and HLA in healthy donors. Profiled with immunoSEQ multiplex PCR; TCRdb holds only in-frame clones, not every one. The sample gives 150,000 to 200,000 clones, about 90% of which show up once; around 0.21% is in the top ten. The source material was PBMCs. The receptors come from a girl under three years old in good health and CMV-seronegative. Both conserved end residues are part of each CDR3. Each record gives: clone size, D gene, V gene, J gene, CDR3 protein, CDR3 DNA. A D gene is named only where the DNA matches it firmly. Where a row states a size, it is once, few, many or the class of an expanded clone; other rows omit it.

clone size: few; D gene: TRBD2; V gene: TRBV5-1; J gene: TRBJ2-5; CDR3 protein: CASSKERGDRGETQYF; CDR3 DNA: TGCGCCAGCAGCAAAGAGCGGGGGGATCGGGGGGAGACCCAGTACTTC
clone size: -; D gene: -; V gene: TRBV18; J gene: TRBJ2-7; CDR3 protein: CASSPRGDSYEQYF; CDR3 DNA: TGTGCCAGCTCACCCAGGGGTGATTCCTACGAGCAGTACTTC
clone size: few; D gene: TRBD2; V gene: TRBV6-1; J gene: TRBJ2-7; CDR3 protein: CASSERAGGPYEQYF; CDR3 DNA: TGTGCCAGCAGTGAACGGGCGGGGGGGCCTTACGAGCAGTACTTC
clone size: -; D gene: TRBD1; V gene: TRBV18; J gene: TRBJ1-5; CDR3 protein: CASSRDRVDQPQHF; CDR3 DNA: TGTGCCAGCTCACGAGACAGGGTAGATCAGCCCCAGCATTTT
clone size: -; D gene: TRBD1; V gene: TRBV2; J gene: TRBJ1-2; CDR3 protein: CASPESRDRGYGYTF; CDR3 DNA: TGTGCCAGCCCCGAGAGCCGGGACAGAGGGTATGGCTACACCTTC
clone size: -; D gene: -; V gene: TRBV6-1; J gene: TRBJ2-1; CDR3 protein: CASGGGQDYNEQFF; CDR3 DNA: TGTGCCAGCGGGGGGGGGCAGGATTACAATGAGCAGTTCTTC
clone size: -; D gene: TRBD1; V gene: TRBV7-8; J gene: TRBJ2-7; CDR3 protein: CASSLGFGTGALAVNEQYF; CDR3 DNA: TGTGCCAGCAGCTTAGGGTTTGGGACAGGGGCTTTGGCTGTTAACGAGCAGTACTTC
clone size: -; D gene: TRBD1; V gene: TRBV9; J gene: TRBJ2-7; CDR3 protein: CASSVDDRGTYEQYF; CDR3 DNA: TGTGCCAGCAGCGTAGACGACAGGGGCACCTACGAGCAGTACTTC
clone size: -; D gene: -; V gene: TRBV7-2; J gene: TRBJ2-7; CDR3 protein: CASSLTGYYEQYF; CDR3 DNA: TGTGCCAGCAGCTTAACAGGGTACTACGAGCAGTACTTC
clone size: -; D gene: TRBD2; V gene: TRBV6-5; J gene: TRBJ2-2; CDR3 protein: CASSNAGGRTGELFF; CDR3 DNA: TGTGCCAGCAGTAATGCGGGAGGGCGGACCGGGGAGCTGTTTTTT
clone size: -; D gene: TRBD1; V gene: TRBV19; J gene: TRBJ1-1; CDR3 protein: CVSSPGTGQWLNTEAFF; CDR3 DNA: TGTGTCAGTAGCCCCGGGACAGGGCAATGGCTGAACACTGAAGCTTTCTTT
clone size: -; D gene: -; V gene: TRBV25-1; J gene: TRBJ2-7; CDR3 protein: CASSEGGGSSYEQYF; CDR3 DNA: TGTGCCAGCAGTGAGGGAGGGGGGTCCTCCTACGAGCAGTACTTC
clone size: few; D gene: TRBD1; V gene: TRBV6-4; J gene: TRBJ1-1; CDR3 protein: CASRPNRGAGTEAFF; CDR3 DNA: TGTGCCAGCAGACCTAACAGGGGCGCGGGGACCGAAGCTTTCTTT
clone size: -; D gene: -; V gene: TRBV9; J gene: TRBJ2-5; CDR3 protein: CASSVRDFVETQYF; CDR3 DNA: TGTGCCAGCAGCGTCCGGGACTTTGTAGAGACCCAGTACTTC
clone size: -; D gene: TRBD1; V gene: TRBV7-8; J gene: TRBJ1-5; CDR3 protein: CASSADRAYQPQHF; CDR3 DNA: TGTGCCAGCAGCGCGGACAGGGCATATCAGCCCCAGCATTTT
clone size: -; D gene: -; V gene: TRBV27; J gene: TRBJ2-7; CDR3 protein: CASSLGRGASYEQYF; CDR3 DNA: TGTGCCAGCAGTTTGGGCCGGGGTGCCTCCTACGAGCAGTACTTC
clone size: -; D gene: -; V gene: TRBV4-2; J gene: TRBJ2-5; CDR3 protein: CASSQVLAEGRETQYF; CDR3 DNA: TGTGCCAGCAGCCAAGTCTTAGCGGAGGGGAGAGAGACCCAGTACTTC
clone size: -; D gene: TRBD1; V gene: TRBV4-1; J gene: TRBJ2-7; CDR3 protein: CASSRTGTGVYEQYF; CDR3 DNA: TGCGCCAGCAGCCGCACGGGGACAGGGGTCTACGAGCAGTACTTC
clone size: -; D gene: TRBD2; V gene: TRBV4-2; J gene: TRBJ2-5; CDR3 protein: CASSHPGGRGQETQYF; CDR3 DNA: TGTGCCAGCAGCCACCCCGGCGGGAGAGGCCAAGAGACCCAGTACTTC
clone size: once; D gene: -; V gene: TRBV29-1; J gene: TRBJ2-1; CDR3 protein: CSVENSPGGNEQFF; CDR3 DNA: TGCAGCGTTGAAAATTCCCCCGGGGGCAATGAGCAGTTCTTC
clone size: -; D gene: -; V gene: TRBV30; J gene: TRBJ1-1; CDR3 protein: CAWSPEVGYNTEAFF; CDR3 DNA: TGTGCCTGGAGTCCGGAGGTCGGTTATAACACTGAAGCTTTCTTT
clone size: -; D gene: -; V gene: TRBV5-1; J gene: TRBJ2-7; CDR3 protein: CASSIGVTGRGGEQYF; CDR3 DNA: TGCGCCAGCAGCATCGGGGTGACGGGTCGGGGTGGTGAGCAGTACTTC
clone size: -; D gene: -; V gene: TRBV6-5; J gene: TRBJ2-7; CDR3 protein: CASSYSNSYEQYF; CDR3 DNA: TGTGCCAGCAGTTACTCTAATTCCTACGAGCAGTACTTC
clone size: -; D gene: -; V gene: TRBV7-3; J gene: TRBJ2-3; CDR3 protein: CASSLPGDTQYF; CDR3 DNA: TGTGCCAGCAGCCTTCCAGGGGATACGCAGTATTTT
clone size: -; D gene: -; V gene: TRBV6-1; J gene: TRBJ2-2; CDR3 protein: CASSEVMGAHGGELFF; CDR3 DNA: TGTGCCAGCAGCGAAGTTATGGGGGCGCATGGCGGGGAGCTGTTTTTT
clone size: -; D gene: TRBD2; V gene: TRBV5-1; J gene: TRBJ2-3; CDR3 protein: CASSLGWTSGSTDTQYF; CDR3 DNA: TGCGCCAGCAGCTTGGGGTGGACTAGCGGTTCCACAGATACGCAGTATTTT
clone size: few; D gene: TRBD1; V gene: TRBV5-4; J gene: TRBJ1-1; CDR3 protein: CASSLQGDLGPEAFF; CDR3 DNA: TGTGCCAGCAGCTTGCAGGGGGACTTAGGGCCCGAAGCTTTCTTT
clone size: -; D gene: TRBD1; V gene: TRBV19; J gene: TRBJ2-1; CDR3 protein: CASSQTGGSYNEQFF; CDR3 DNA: TGTGCCAGTAGTCAAACAGGGGGCTCCTACAATGAGCAGTTCTTC
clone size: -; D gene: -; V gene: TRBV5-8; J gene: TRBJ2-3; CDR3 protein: CASSFRDSPTDTQYF; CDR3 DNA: TGTGCCAGCAGCTTTAGGGACTCTCCCACAGATACGCAGTATTTT
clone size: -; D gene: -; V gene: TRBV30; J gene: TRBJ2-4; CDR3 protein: CAWSVPRGRENIQYF; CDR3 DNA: TGTGCCTGGAGTGTACCCAGGGGCCGGGAAAACATTCAGTACTTC
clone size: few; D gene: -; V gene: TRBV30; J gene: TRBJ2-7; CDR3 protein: CAWSPQGYEQYF; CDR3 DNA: TGTGCCTGGAGTCCCCAGGGTTACGAGCAGTACTTC
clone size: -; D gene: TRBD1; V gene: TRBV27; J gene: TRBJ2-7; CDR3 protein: CASSFQGTGPYEQYF; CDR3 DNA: TGTGCCAGCAGTTTTCAAGGGACAGGGCCCTACGAGCAGTACTTC
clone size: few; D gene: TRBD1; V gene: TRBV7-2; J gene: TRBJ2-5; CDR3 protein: CASSQDRGYETQYF; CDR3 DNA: TGTGCCAGCAGCCAGGACAGGGGGTATGAGACCCAGTACTTC
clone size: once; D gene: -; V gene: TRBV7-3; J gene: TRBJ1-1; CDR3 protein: CASSFPPPMTLMNTEAFF; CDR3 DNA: TGTGCCAGCAGCTTCCCTCCCCCCATGACACTCATGAACACTGAAGCTTTCTTT
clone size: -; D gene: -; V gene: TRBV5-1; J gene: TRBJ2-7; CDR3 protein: CASSLGLTQTYEQYF; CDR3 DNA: TGCGCCAGCAGCTTGGGATTGACACAGACCTACGAGCAGTACTTC
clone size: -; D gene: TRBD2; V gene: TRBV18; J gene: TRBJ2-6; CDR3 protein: CASSPGLAGSGANVLTF; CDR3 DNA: TGTGCCAGCTCACCAGGACTAGCGGGGTCTGGGGCCAACGTCCTGACTTTC
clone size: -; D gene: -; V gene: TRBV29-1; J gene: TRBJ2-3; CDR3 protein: CSVSSTDTQYF; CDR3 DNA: TGCAGCGTCTCTAGCACAGATACGCAGTATTTT
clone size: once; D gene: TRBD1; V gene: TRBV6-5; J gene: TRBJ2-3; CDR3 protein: CASSSGTGGTDTQYF; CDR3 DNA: TGTGCCAGCAGTTCCGGGACAGGGGGCACAGATACGCAGTATTTT
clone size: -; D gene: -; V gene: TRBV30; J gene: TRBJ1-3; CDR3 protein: CAWSTGPNTIYF; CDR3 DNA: TGTGCCTGGAGTACAGGGCCGAACACCATATATTTT
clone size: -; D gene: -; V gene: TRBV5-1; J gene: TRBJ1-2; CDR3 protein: CASSFAVANYGYTF; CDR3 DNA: TGCGCCAGCAGCTTCGCAGTGGCTAACTATGGCTACACCTTC
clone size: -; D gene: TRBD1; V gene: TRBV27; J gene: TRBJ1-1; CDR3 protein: CASSGQGRVTEAFF; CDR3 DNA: TGTGCCAGCAGCGGACAGGGGAGAGTAACTGAAGCTTTCTTT
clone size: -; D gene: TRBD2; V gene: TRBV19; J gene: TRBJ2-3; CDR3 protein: CASSLSGSTDTQYF; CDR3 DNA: TGTGCCAGTAGTCTCAGCGGGAGTACAGATACGCAGTATTTT
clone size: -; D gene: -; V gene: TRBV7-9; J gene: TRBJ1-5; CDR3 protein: CASSFGLASSWRDQPQHF; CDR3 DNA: TGTGCCAGCAGCTTCGGGTTAGCGTCGAGCTGGCGGGATCAGCCCCAGCATTTT
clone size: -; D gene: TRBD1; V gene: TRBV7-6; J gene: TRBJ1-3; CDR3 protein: CASSQGQGGGNTIYF; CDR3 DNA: TGTGCCAGCAGCCAAGGACAGGGGGGTGGAAACACCATATATTTT
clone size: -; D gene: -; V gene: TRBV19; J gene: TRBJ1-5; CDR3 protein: CASSIEPGFYSNQPQHF; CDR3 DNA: TGTGCCAGTAGTATAGAACCAGGGTTCTATAGCAATCAGCCCCAGCATTTT
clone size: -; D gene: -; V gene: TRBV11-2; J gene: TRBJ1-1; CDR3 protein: CASSLGTPNTEAFF; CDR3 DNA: TGTGCCAGCAGCCTCGGGACACCTAACACTGAAGCTTTCTTT
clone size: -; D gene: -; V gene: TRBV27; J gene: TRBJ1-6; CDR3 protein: CASRTGKSPLHF; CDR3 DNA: TGTGCCAGCCGCACAGGGAAGTCACCCCTCCACTTT
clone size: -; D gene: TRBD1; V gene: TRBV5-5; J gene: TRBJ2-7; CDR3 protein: CASSPMTGFGTGPFYEQYF; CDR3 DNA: TGTGCCAGCAGCCCTATGACAGGGTTTGGGACGGGCCCTTTTTACGAGCAGTACTTC
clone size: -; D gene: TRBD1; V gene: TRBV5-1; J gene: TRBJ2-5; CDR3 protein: CASSLQGATSETQYF; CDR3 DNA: TGCGCCAGCAGCTTGCAGGGGGCCACTTCGGAGACCCAGTACTTC
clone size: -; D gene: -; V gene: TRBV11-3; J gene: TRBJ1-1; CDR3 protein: CASSLWRNTEAFF; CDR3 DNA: TGTGCCAGCAGCTTATGGAGGAACACTGAAGCTTTCTTT
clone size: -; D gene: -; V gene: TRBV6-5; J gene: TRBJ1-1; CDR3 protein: CASSYSSQGWDTEAFF; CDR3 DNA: TGTGCCAGCAGTTACTCGTCTCAGGGGTGGGACACTGAAGCTTTCTTT
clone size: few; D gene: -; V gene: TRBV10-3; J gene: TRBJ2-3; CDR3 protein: CAISGTTPFTDTQYF; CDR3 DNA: TGTGCCATCAGTGGGACTACCCCCTTCACAGATACGCAGTATTTT
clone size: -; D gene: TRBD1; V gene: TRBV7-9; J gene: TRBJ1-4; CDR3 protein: CASSLGTGDMTNEKLFF; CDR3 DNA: TGTGCCAGCAGCTTAGGTACAGGGGATATGACTAATGAAAAACTGTTTTTT
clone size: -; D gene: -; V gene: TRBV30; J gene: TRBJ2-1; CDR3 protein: CAWRPIVGGGSYNEQFF; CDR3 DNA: TGTGCCTGGAGACCCATAGTAGGGGGTGGCTCCTACAATGAGCAGTTCTTC
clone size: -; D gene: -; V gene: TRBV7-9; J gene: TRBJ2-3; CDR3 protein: CASSFAGPVDTQYF; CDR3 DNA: TGTGCCAGCAGCTTCGCAGGCCCGGTGGATACGCAGTATTTT
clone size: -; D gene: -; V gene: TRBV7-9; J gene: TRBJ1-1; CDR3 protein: CASSQNEGWDTEAFF; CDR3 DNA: TGTGCCAGCAGCCAGAATGAGGGTTGGGACACTGAAGCTTTCTTT
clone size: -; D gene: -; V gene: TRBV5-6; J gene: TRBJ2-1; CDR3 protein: CASSYRGISYNEQFF; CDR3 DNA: TGTGCCAGCAGCTACCGAGGGATCTCCTACAATGAGCAGTTCTTC